This T cell receptor beta chain came from a study of spatial heterogeneity in lung cancer. Study-wide context: Samples came from about 72 TRACERx patients with untreated early-stage lung cancer. Beta-chain sequences consistently outnumbered alpha-chain sequences in detection. Where available, sequencing covered follow-up PBMC samples, taken at a median of approximately 2 years after resection.

This clonotype was detected many times. Noted time point: blood at routine non-recurrence follow-up after resection. The authors sequenced whole RNA from tumor, nontumor lung or frozen PBMC without sorting. TCRdb reprocessed the 5' RACE reads via MiXCR and lists one record per CDR3 protein. The sample includes 25,000 to 35,000 distinct CDR3 sequences, about 5.3% of them seen just once. Germline CDR1 MNHEY, CDR2 SVGEGT. V shed 6 bases and J shed 0 bases, with 17 bases lying between them. This CDR3 comprises 16 residues. The sequences come from PBMCs, collected at follow-up. The rearrangement links TRBV6-2 or TRBV6-3 to TRBJ1-1, with D possibly matching TRBD1 (6 bases). The sequence was obtained from a female donor with early-stage non-small cell lung cancer. The CDR3 is CASSPQGSSMNTEAFF. DNA of the CDR3: TGTGCCAGCAGCCCCCAGGGGTCGTCAATGAACACTGAAGCTTTCTTT.